Each of the 22 T cell receptor beta chains below was sequenced from the same sample in a study of identical twins. TCRdb reanalysed the 5' RACE reads using MiXCR and keeps one entry per CDR3 protein. The table records some 570,000 distinct CDR3 sequences, more than 20% of them present only once. Another study also made use of these data, one on yellow fever vaccine responses in identical twins.

Sequencing was done on a sample of CD4+ T cells sorted from blood. Receptors originate from a woman aged 18-29 years in good health.

The sample holds many counts of this clonotype. The chain couples TRBV25-1 to TRBJ1-5; 9 nucleotides align to TRBD1. The V segment lost 6 bases and the J segment 4 bases; nucleotides outside the gene matches: 4. Germline CDR1 is MGHDK and CDR2 is SYGVNS. The CDR3 has 14 amino acids. The CDR3 is CASRGTGRNQPQHF. The CDR3 nucleotides are TGTGCCAGCAGGGGGACAGGGCGGAATCAGCCCCAGCATTTT.

This clonotype was counted a few times. The genes are TRBV11-2 and TRBJ2-3; D possibly corresponds to TRBD1 (5 bases). Germline CDR1 is SGHAT and CDR2 is FQNNGV. The CDR3 has 15 amino acids. Trimming took off 0 bases at V and 2 bases at J, with 9 bases between the two ends. The CDR3 reads CASSLDREFTDTQYF. DNA for the CDR3: TGTGCCAGCAGCTTAGACAGGGAATTCACAGATACGCAGTATTTT.

The rearrangement joins TRBV4-1 to TRBJ2-7; 9 positions agree with TRBD1. The length of the CDR3 is 18 residues. CDR1 MGHRA and CDR2 YSYEKL come from the germline V gene. V trimming: 1 base; J trimming: 0 bases; junction bases outside the gene matches: 10. The CDR3 nucleotides are TGCGCCAGCAGCCAAGCCACCCGGGACAGGGAGAGCTCCTACGAGCAGTACGTC. Amino acid sequence: CASSQATRDRESSYEQYV.

This clonotype came up a few times. This chain uses TRBV2 with TRBJ2-3; 14 nucleotides match TRBD2. CDR3 length: 14 amino acids. V gave up 7 bases and J gave up 14 bases; unmatched junction bases: 11. Germline values: CDR1 SNHLY, CDR2 FYNNEI. CDR3 loop: CASKDGLAGGPPYF. CDR3 DNA: TGTGCCAGCAAAGACGGACTAGCGGGGGGACCACCGTATTTT.

V gene TRBV5-1 combines with J gene TRBJ2-1; D possibly corresponds to TRBD1 (6 bases). CDR1 is SGHRS, CDR2 YFSETQ, per germline. The CDR3 is made up of 15 amino acids. Deletions cut 5 bases from V and 4 bases from J, with 16 bases between. CDR3 bases: TGCGCCAGCAGGGAGACGGGACACACATACAATGAGCAGTTCTTC. Protein sequence: CASRETGHTYNEQFF.

This clonotype was observed a few times. The rearrangement links TRBV4-1 to TRBJ1-4, with 9 bases that match TRBD1. After removal of 3 bases from V and 8 bases from J, the junction contained 4 bases not matched to a gene. Germline lookup yields CDR1 MGHRA and CDR2 YSYEKL. The CDR3 extends over 14 amino acids. This chain's CDR3 is CASSQGDRDEKLFF. The CDR3 nucleotides are TGCGCCAGCAGCCAGGGGGACAGGGACGAAAAACTGTTTTTT.

This clonotype showed up just a few times. The chain uses TRBV11-1 and TRBJ2-2, with TRBD1 as a possible D gene (5 bases). V was shortened by 5 bases and J by 4 bases, with 11 bases between the two germline ends. This CDR3 contains 14 residues. Germline V gene lookup returns CDR1 SGHAT and CDR2 FQDESV (reference sequence). CDR3 sequence (DNA): TGTGCCAGCAGCCCCAGGGTTGTCACCGGGGAGCTGTTTTTT. Translating gives CASSPRVVTGELFF.

The rearrangement joins TRBV20-1 to TRBJ2-1; D remains unclear. The length of the CDR3 is 14 residues. In germline, CDR1 is DFQATT, CDR2 SNEGSKA (reference sequence). The ends were cut back, 7 bases at V and 5 bases at J, with 18 bases in the middle. The CDR3: CSGNGGSGNNEQFF. The DNA for the CDR3 is TGCAGTGGAAACGGCGGTTCGGGTAACAATGAGCAGTTCTTC.

CDR3 sequence (DNA): TGTGCCAGCAGCGGGAATTTGGAGACCCAGTACTTC. Its protein product is CASSGNLETQYF. The chain has TRBV11-2 and TRBJ2-5; D ambiguous. V was trimmed by 5 bases and J by 5 bases, leaving 9 bases between them. The CDR3 covers 12 residues. Germline V gives CDR1 SGHAT, CDR2 FQNNGV.

The V and J genes are TRBV7-8 and TRBJ2-7; D tentatively fits TRBD1 or TRBD2 (5 bases each). Germline CDR1 is SGHVS and CDR2 is FQNEAQ. The V end lost 5 bases, the J end lost 5 bases, and 19 bases lay between the germline ends. The CDR3 extends over 15 amino acids. Here the CDR3 DNA reads TGTGCCAGCAGCCCCCGGCGAAATAGGGACCACGAGCAGTACTTC. It translates to CASSPRRNRDHEQYF.

This clonotype was found a few times. The rearrangement uses TRBV3-1 and TRBJ1-2; TRBD1 is a possible D gene (5 bases). The CDR3 runs 15 residues. Looked up from germline, CDR1 is LGHDT and CDR2 is YNNKEL (reference sequence). Trimming left V 4 bases short and J 4 bases short, with 16 bases between. CDR3 protein: CASSPTPGRPYGYTF. The DNA of the CDR3 is TGTGCCAGCAGCCCAACCCCGGGACGGCCCTATGGCTACACCTTC.

This clonotype is a singleton in its sample. This chain uses TRBV5-1 with TRBJ1-6; the match to TRBD1 covers 7 bases. CDR1 and CDR2 (germline): SGHRS, YFSETQ. CDR3 length: 15 amino acids. V lost 4 bases and J lost 7; bases outside the gene matches: 8. Here the CDR3 DNA reads TGCGCCAGCAGCACAGGGACAGTAGAAAATTCACCCCTCCACTTT. Protein: CASSTGTVENSPLHF.

The V call is TRBV15, the J call TRBJ2-5, with 8 bases that match TRBD1. This CDR3 contains 16 residues. J was trimmed by 2 bases and V by 1 base; bases with no gene match: 6. CDR1 and CDR2 (germline): LNHNV, YYDKDF (reference sequence). The CDR3 DNA follows: TGTGCCACCAGCAGAGGGACAGGGAAGACTCAAGAGACCCAGTACTTC. Translated, it gives CATSRGTGKTQETQYF.

This clonotype came up a few times. This chain uses TRBV29-1 with TRBJ2-2; D gene unclear. The CDR3 is 12 amino acids. The germline V and J ends were trimmed by 4 bases and 3 bases, with 6 bases remaining between them. Germline CDR1 reads SQVTM; CDR2 reads ANQGSEA. The CDR3 nucleotides read TGCAGCGTTGCAGGATACACCGGGGAGCTGTTTTTT. This gives the protein CSVAGYTGELFF.

This clonotype was found a few times. The chain is built from TRBV20-1 and TRBJ2-7; D is tentatively TRBD1 or TRBD2 (5 bases each). The V gene's germline CDR1 is DFQATT and CDR2 SNEGSKA (reference sequence). The V and J ends lost 3 bases and 7 bases respectively, with 16 bases between them. This CDR3 spans 13 amino acids. The chain's CDR3 is CSASSGTLKEQYV. The CDR3 DNA follows: TGCAGTGCTAGTTCCGGGACCCTAAAGGAGCAGTACGTC.

This clonotype was recorded many times. This chain joins TRBV12-3 or TRBV12-4 and TRBJ2-2; D is undetermined. The ends were cut back, 4 bases at V and 3 bases at J, with 3 bases in the middle. The length of the CDR3 is 12 residues. CDR3 DNA: TGTGCCAGCAGTTCGGACACCGGGGAGCTGTTTTTT. Encoded protein: CASSSDTGELFF.

This rearrangement joins TRBV11-3 to TRBJ2-5; 8 bases match TRBD2. V shed 1 base and J 5 bases; nucleotides not matched to a gene: 6. The CDR3 is 15 amino acids. Germline assignment: CDR1 SGHNT and CDR2 YENEEA. CDR3 nucleotides: TGTGCCAGCAGCTTAGGGCAGCGGGAGTTTGAGACCCAGTACTTC. This codes for CASSLGQREFETQYF.

This clonotype has more than one count but fewer than ten. The rearrangement links TRBV20-1 to TRBJ2-5; D uncertain. CDR1 is DFQATT, CDR2 SNEGSKA, per germline (reference sequence). Deletions cut 4 bases from V and 1 base from J, with 7 bases between. The CDR3 is 12 amino acids. DNA of the CDR3: TGCAGTGCTAATCAGTTCCAAGAGACCCAGTACTTC. The encoded protein is CSANQFQETQYF.

In this sample, this clonotype turned up a few times. The chain employs TRBV5-1 and TRBJ2-1; TRBD2 agrees at 8 bases. Germline V gene lookup returns CDR1 SGHRS and CDR2 YFSETQ. V was clipped by 4 bases and J by 0 bases; unmatched bases: 6. This CDR3 has 16 amino acids. CDR3 loop: CASSSTAGGSYNEQFF. The CDR3, as DNA: TGCGCCAGCAGCAGCACGGCGGGGGGCTCCTACAATGAGCAGTTCTTC.

This rearrangement joins TRBV12-3 or TRBV12-4 to TRBJ2-5; no reliable D call. This CDR3 contains 14 residues. Trimming removed 5 bases from V and 2 bases from J, with 12 bases in between. CDR3 sequence (DNA): TGTGCCAGCAGTCCATCTGCCGTACAAGAGACCCAGTACTTC. This encodes CASSPSAVQETQYF.

CDR3 loop: CSARAPGQGSIQYF. CDR3 DNA sequence: TGCAGTGCTAGAGCTCCGGGACAGGGAAGTATCCAGTACTTC. This rearrangement joins TRBV20-1 to TRBJ2-5; 9 positions agree with TRBD1. Germline CDR1 DFQATT, CDR2 SNEGSKA (reference sequence). The CDR3 runs to 14 residues. Unmatched junction bases numbered 10, after V lost 1 base and J lost 10 bases.

The chain has TRBV4-1 and TRBJ1-2, with 9 bases aligning to TRBD1. The length of the CDR3 is 16 residues. Germline assignment: CDR1 MGHRA and CDR2 YSYEKL. V gave up 2 bases and J gave up 4 bases; unmatched junction bases: 8. CDR3 nucleotide sequence: TGCGCCAGCAGCCAACCTACCGGGACAGGGAGCTATGGCTACACCTTC. Residues: CASSQPTGTGSYGYTF.